This TCR beta chain comes out of a study of cytomegalovirus exposure and HLA in healthy donors. Clones were read by immunoSEQ multiplex PCR, and TCRdb kept only the in-frame ones, dropping some. The sample lists 150,000 to 250,000 clones, around 84% occurring once. The CDR3 totals 12 residues. V was shortened by 7 bases and J by 2 bases, with 9 bases between the two germline ends. Looked up from germline, CDR1 is SGHRS and CDR2 is YFSETQ. Material: PBMCs. The chain carries TRBV5-1 and TRBJ1-1; no firm D call. The receptor comes from a woman younger than 45 in good health and CMV-seropositive. The CDR3 reads CASGRVNTEAFF. Here the CDR3 DNA reads TGCGCCAGCGGGAGGGTTAACACTGAAGCTTTCTTT.